Shown below are 5 T cell receptor beta chains from a single sample sequenced in a study of blood T cell repertoires in COVID-19. Data came from immunoSEQ multiplex PCR; TCRdb stores just in-frame clones and leaves some out. Of some 80,000 clones listed, 70% to 90% are singletons. The sequenced material came from peripheral blood. Receptors originate from a man in his sixties with COVID-19, enrolled during active disease.

This clone was seen a single time. The chain joins TRBV5-1 to TRBJ2-7; 11 nucleotides align to TRBD2. CDR1 is SGHRS and CDR2 is YFSETQ in the germline V gene. The junction had 21 bases not matched to a gene; V was cut back by 5 bases and J by 2 bases. The CDR3 consists of 20 residues. CDR3 DNA sequence: TGCGCCAGCAGTTCCGGAAGTCTAGCGGGAGGAATCGGGGGCACCTACGAGCAGTACTTC. Its protein is CASSSGSLAGGIGGTYEQYF.

CDR3 sequence: CASILQGRTFF. CDR3 coding DNA: TGTGCCAGCATCTTACAGGGGAGGACTTTCTTT. V is TRBV12-3 or TRBV12-4 and J is TRBJ1-1, with 7 bases identical to TRBD1. V lost 7 bases, J lost 12 bases, and 8 bases stayed unmatched. The CDR3 is 11 residues long.

The V gene is TRBV7-5, the J gene TRBJ1-2. TRBV7-5 is reported as a pseudogene. The CDR3 extends over 15 amino acids. The CDR3 nucleotides read TGTGTCAGAATTTCTAGGGGAGGCCAGACTCCTGGCTACACCTTC. Protein: CVRISRGGQTPGYTF.

The gene calls are TRBV12-2 and TRBJ2-3; TRBD2 is the table's D call, not checked against the DNA. TRBV12-2 is marked as a pseudogene. The CDR3 runs 15 residues. The DNA of the CDR3 is TGTGCAAGTCGCTTGGGACTAGCGGGTACAGATACGCAGTATTTT. Amino acids: CASRLGLAGTDTQYF.

This clone was detected only once. The rearrangement uses TRBV5-4 and TRBJ1-3; 7 bases align to TRBD1. CDR1 and CDR2 (germline): SGHNT, YYREEE (reference sequence). Trimming at V came to 4 bases and at J to 2 bases, leaving 9 bases not matched to a gene. The CDR3 totals 16 residues. The CDR3 DNA sequence: TGTGCCAGCAGCCGTCCCGGGACAGTGGCTGGAAACACCATATATTTT. This codes for CASSRPGTVAGNTIYF. Full variable domain (rest looked up from reference TRBV5-4 and TRBJ1-3): ETGVTQSPTHLIKTRGQQVTLRCSSQSGHNTVSWYQQALGQGPQFIFQYYREEENGRGNFPPRFSGLQFPNYSSELNVNALELDDSALYLCASSRPGTVAGNTIYFGEGSWLTVV.